These T cell receptor beta chains were read from a single sample in a study of circulating CD8 cells and anti-PD-1 response in melanoma. TCRdb re-derived calls from the reads in MiXCR, one entry per CDR3 protein. Found here are fewer than 600 distinct CDR3 sequences, approximately 8.6% of them singletons; the top ten hold 11%. Sequenced here: CD8+ T cells from PBMCs, sampled at baseline or after one month of anti-PD-1 therapy (not recorded which). The receptors here all came from a human donor with melanoma. Each CDR3 is given with its conserved first and last residue. A D gene is named only where the DNA matches it firmly. Only part of the rows carry a size: once, few, many, or a class if the clone is expanded.

TRBJ1-4,.,large,TRBV2,CASSDIDEKLFF,TGTGCCAGCAGTGATATAGATGAAAAACTGTTTTTT
TRBJ2-3,TRBD1,medium-sized,TRBV20-1,CSARDVETGGDTQYF,TGCAGTGCTAGAGATGTGGAGACAGGGGGAGATACGCAGTATTTT
TRBJ2-5,.,medium-sized,TRBV9,CASSPPSRGVEETQYF,TGTGCCAGCAGCCCTCCGAGTAGGGGGGTTGAAGAGACCCAGTACTTC
TRBJ2-3,.,large,TRBV19,CASSIVASTDTQYF,TGTGCCAGTAGTATAGTAGCTAGCACAGATACGCAGTATTTT
TRBJ2-7,.,large,TRBV2,CASSEVAGALYEQYF,TGTGCCAGCAGTGAGGTGGCAGGCGCTCTCTACGAGCAGTACTTC
TRBJ2-1,TRBD2,medium-sized,TRBV10-3,CAHGASGGEYNEQFF,TGTGCCCACGGGGCTAGCGGGGGGGAATACAATGAGCAGTTCTTC
TRBJ2-7,.,.,TRBV19,CASSIGLSGSYEQYF,TGTGCCAGTAGTATCGGGCTCTCGGGCTCCTACGAGCAGTACTTC
TRBJ2-2,TRBD1,medium-sized,TRBV10-3,CAIRTLRDRSNTGELFF,TGTGCCATCAGAACACTCCGGGACAGATCGAACACCGGGGAGCTGTTTTTT
TRBJ2-7,.,large,TRBV7-9,CASSLDLGEQYF,TGTGCCAGCAGCTTAGACCTCGGCGAGCAGTACTTC
TRBJ2-3,TRBD2,large,TRBV19,CASSPTSGGADTQYF,TGTGCCAGTAGTCCAACTAGCGGGGGGGCAGATACGCAGTATTTT
TRBJ2-1,TRBD2,medium-sized,TRBV30,CAWIGGSSYNEQFF,TGTGCCTGGATCGGGGGGAGCTCCTACAATGAGCAGTTCTTC
TRBJ2-1,TRBD2,large,TRBV2,CASSEWVVAGGQDEQFF,TGTGCCAGCAGTGAGTGGGTGGTAGCGGGGGGGCAGGATGAGCAGTTCTTC
TRBJ1-5,.,medium-sized,TRBV12-3/TRBV12-4,CACSRDSLNQPQHF,TGTGCCTGCAGCCGAGACTCCCTTAATCAGCCCCAGCATTTT
TRBJ2-7,.,large,TRBV19,CASSWGNYEQYF,TGTGCCAGTAGTTGGGGCAACTACGAGCAGTACTTC
TRBJ2-1,.,medium-sized,TRBV19,CATAPGLIFYNEQFF,TGTGCCACCGCCCCGGGACTGATTTTCTACAATGAGCAGTTCTTC
TRBJ2-1,.,large,TRBV6-2/TRBV6-3,CASRPNRDSYNEQFF,TGTGCCAGCAGGCCTAATCGCGACTCCTACAATGAGCAGTTCTTC
TRBJ2-1,.,medium-sized,TRBV20-1,CSARGTSLVLYNEQFF,TGCAGTGCTAGAGGAACTAGCCTAGTCCTTTACAATGAGCAGTTCTTC
TRBJ2-1,.,few,TRBV30,CAWSHQGYGYNEQFF,TGTGCCTGGAGTCATCAGGGGTACGGGTACAATGAGCAGTTCTTC
TRBJ2-2,.,.,TRBV4-3,CASSQDSYGANTGELFF,TGCGCCAGCAGCCAAGATAGCTACGGGGCGAACACCGGGGAGCTGTTTTTT
TRBJ2-1,.,large,TRBV19,CASSIVESSYNEQFF,TGTGCCAGTAGTATAGTGGAGAGCTCCTACAATGAGCAGTTCTTC
TRBJ2-7,.,medium-sized,TRBV11-1,CASSFAPGASYEQYF,TGTGCCAGCAGCTTTGCCCCGGGAGCCTCCTACGAGCAGTACTTC
TRBJ2-7,.,large,TRBV28,CASSPGSSEQYF,TGTGCCAGCAGTCCAGGGAGCAGCGAGCAGTACTTC
TRBJ2-6,.,large,TRBV27,CASSPLSFSGANVLTF,TGTGCCAGCAGTCCATTAAGTTTCTCTGGGGCCAACGTCCTGACTTTC